The 6 T cell receptor delta chains in this list originate from one sample, sequenced in a study of Vδ1+ human thymocytes. Study conclusions and caveats: Highly polyclonal TRG and TRD repertoires with Gaussian CDR3 length distributions appeared in thymus.

The template was reverse-transcribed extracted RNA. The CDR3 regions were amplified by multiplex PCR from V-gene primers to a constant-region primer. With CATT, TCRdb re-called clones from the multiplex PCR reads. The table includes about 55,000 delta-chain clones, 15% to 20% detected once. No antigen has been assigned to these receptors. Material for sequencing was Vdelta1+ gamma-delta thymocytes from the thymus. Subset noted: FACS-sorted CD3+ TCRalphabeta- TCRVdelta1+ TCRVdelta2- thymocytes. The receptors stem from a boy under two years old who had congenital heart surgery.

This clone showed up just a few times. Other nucleotide sequences from this sample produce the same CDR3. J is TRDJ1 and V is TRDV1; 7 bases are shared with TRDD3. V dropped 1 base and J dropped 1; count of bases not matched to a gene: 0. In germline, CDR1 is TSWWSYY, CDR2 QGS. This CDR3 is built from 14 residues. CDR3 nucleotide sequence: TGTGCTCTTGGGGAACCTGGGGGCACCGATAAACTCATCTTT. Its translation is CALGEPGGTDKLIF.

This clone has just a few counts. V gene TRDV1 combines with J gene TRDJ1; no reliable D call. The CDR3 length is 16 residues. The V gene lost 1 base and the J gene lost 2 bases, with 14 bases spanning the gap. The V gene's germline CDR1 is TSWWSYY and CDR2 QGS. The CDR3 protein is CALGEPPVILTDKLIF. The CDR3 region has the DNA TGTGCTCTTGGGGAACCTCCGGTAATCTTGACCGATAAACTCATCTTT.

A note on this clone: The germline gene is not matched at one end of the junction; a read error may be the cause. J is TRDJ2 and V is TRDV2; D might be TRDD2 or TRDD3, each matching 5 bases. The V gene's germline CDR1 is GEAIGNYY and CDR2 EKD. The CDR3 runs 12 residues. CDR3 protein: CACDTSPTGLTF. The CDR3 DNA follows: TGTGCCTGTGACACCTCACCTACTGGCTTAACCTTT.

This clone showed up just a few times. The gene calls are TRDV1 and TRDJ1; no clear D. The germline CDR1 and CDR2 sequences are TSWWSYY and QGS. The CDR3 runs 15 residues. V was pared by 2 bases and J by 0 bases, with 10 bases between. This chain's CDR3 is CALGEWFPYTDKLIF. DNA of the CDR3: TGTGCTCTTGGGGAATGGTTCCCTTACACCGATAAACTCATCTTT.

The chain has TRAV29/DV5 and TRDJ1; 8 bases fit TRDD3. The CDR3 is 19 residues long. The V gene end was trimmed by 4 bases and the J gene end by 0 bases; junction bases not matched to a gene: 20. Germline V CDR1 and CDR2: NSMFDY, ISSIKDK. The chain's CDR3 is CAAFLNSATGGRYTDKLIF. In DNA, the CDR3 is TGTGCAGCATTCCTGAATTCGGCTACTGGGGGGCGGTACACCGATAAACTCATCTTT.

This clone turned up a few times. The V call is TRDV1, the J call TRDJ1; possible D gene TRDD3, 6 bases. The CDR3 is made up of 18 amino acids. V was shortened by 7 bases and J by 4 bases, with 28 bases between the two germline ends. The germline CDR1 and CDR2 sequences are TSWWSYY and QGS. CDR3 in amino acids: CALAPNWDGTGTLDKLIF. CDR3 coding DNA: TGTGCTCTTGCCCCAAACTGGGACGGTACTGGGACCCTCGATAAACTCATCTTT.